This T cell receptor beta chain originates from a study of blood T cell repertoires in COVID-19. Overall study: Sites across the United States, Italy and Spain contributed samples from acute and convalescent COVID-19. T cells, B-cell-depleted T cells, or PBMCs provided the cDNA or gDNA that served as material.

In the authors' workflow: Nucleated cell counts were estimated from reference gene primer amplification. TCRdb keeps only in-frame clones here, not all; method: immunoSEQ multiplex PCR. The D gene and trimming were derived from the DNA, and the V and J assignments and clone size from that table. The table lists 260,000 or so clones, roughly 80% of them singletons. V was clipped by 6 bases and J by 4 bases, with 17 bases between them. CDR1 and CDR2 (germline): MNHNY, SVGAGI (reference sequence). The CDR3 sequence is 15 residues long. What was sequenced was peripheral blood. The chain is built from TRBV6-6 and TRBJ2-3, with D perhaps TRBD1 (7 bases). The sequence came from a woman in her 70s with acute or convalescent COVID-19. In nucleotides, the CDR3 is TGTGCCAGCAGCAAAGGACAGGAGGGTGCAGATACGCAGTATTTT. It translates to CASSKGQEGADTQYF.